This T cell receptor (beta chain) emerged from a study of blood T cell repertoires in COVID-19. CDR3 length: 13 amino acids. Germline assignment: CDR1 SQVTM and CDR2 ANQGSEA. The V and J ends lost 5 bases and 13 bases, in that order; junction bases with no gene match: 9. This clone was observed a few times. The participants were between about 18 and 95 years old and came from about two dozen US areas. TCRdb's copy holds only in-frame clones and misses some; the assay was immunoSEQ multiplex PCR. The sample has approximately 380,000 clones, about nine tenths seen once. The source of this sequence is a woman aged 40-49 years who had been exposed to COVID-19. Specimen: PBMCs or T cells enriched from blood (not recorded which). The V and J genes are TRBV29-1 and TRBJ1-6, with TRBD1 matching over 9 bases. Written as DNA, the CDR3 is TGCAGCGTTCAGACAGGGGGAGGTTCTCCCCTCCACTTT. Residues: CSVQTGGGSPLHF.